This entry is about one T cell receptor beta chain. Its antigen is undetermined. Here immunoSEQ multiplex PCR was the method, and the copy in TCRdb shows in-frame clones only, minus some. The table includes around 600,000 clones, nearly 98% detected once. This entry is derived from a study of shared clonotypes between healthy human individuals. Naive CD8 isolation took CD45RO-negative cells positively selected for CCR7 and excluded terminally differentiated effector memory CD45RA+ cells. Regarding the study as a whole: For sorted subsets, rarefaction showed incomplete sequencing despite large depth.

V lost 2 bases, J lost 3 bases, and 11 bases lay in between. Per the germline V gene, CDR1 is SGHNT and CDR2 is YYREEE (reference sequence). The CDR3 is 14 residues long. Sample: naive CD8+ T cells sorted from blood. This receptor was taken from a man aged 25 to 40 in good health. V is TRBV5-4 and J is TRBJ1-2, with D possibly being TRBD1 (6 bases). The CDR3 region is CASSFQGSDYGYTF. In DNA form, the CDR3 reads TGTGCCAGCAGCTTCCAGGGGAGCGACTATGGCTACACCTTC.